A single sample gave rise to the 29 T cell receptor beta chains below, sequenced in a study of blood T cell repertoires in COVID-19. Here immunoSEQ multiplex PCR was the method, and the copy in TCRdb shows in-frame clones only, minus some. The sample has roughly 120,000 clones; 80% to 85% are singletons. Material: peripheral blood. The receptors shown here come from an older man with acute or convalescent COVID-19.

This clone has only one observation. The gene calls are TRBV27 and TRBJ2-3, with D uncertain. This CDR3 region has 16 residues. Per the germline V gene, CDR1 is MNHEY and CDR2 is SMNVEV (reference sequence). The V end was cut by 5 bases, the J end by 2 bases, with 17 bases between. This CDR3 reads CASSPTPPTYTDTQYF. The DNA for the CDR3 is TGTGCCAGCAGTCCGACACCCCCCACTTACACAGATACGCAGTATTTT.

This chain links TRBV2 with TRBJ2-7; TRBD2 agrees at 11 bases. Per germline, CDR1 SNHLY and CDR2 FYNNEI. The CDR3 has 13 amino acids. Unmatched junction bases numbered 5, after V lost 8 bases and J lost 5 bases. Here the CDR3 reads CASGPLAGDEQYF. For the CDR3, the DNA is TGTGCCAGCGGCCCACTAGCGGGAGACGAGCAGTACTTC.

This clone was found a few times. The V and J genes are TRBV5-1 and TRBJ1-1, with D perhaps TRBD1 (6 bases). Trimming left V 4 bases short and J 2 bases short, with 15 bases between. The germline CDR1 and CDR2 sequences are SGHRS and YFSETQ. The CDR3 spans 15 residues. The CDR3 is CASSRLTGPNTEAFF. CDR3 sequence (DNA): TGCGCCAGCAGCCGCCTCACAGGGCCAAACACTGAAGCTTTCTTT.

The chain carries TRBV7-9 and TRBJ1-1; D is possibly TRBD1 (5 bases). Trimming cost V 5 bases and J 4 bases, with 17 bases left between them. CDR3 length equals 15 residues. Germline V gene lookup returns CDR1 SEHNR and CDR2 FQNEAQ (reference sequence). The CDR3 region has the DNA TGTGCCAGCAGCATTCGCCCCTTGGGGGGCACTGAAGCTTTCTTT. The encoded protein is CASSIRPLGGTEAFF.

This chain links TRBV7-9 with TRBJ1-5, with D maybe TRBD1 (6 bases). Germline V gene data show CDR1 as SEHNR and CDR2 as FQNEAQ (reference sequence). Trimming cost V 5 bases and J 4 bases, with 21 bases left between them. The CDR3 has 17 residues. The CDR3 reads CASSQDPGHGLNQPQHF. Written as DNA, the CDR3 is TGTGCCAGCAGCCAGGACCCGGGACACGGGCTGAATCAGCCCCAGCATTTT.

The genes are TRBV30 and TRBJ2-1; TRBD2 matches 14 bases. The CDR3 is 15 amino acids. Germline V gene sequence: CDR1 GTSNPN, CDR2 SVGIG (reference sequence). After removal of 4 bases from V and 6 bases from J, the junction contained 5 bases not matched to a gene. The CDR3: CAWTGLAGVGNEQFF. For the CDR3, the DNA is TGTGCCTGGACGGGACTAGCGGGAGTAGGCAATGAGCAGTTCTTC.

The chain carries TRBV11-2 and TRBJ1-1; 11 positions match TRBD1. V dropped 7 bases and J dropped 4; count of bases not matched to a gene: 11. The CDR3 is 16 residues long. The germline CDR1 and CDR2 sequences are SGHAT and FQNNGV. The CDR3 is CASTAGDRGSLTEAFF. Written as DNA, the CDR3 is TGTGCCAGCACCGCGGGGGACAGGGGGAGTCTCACTGAAGCTTTCTTT.

CDR3 protein: CASSSDDRVHGYTF. The CDR3 coding sequence is TGTGCCAGCAGTTCCGATGACAGGGTTCATGGCTACACCTTC. The chain combines TRBV27 with TRBJ1-2, with 7 bases identical to TRBD1. The germline gives CDR1 MNHEY, CDR2 SMNVEV (reference sequence). Unmatched junction bases numbered 8, after V lost 4 bases and J lost 6 bases. The length of the CDR3 is 14 residues.

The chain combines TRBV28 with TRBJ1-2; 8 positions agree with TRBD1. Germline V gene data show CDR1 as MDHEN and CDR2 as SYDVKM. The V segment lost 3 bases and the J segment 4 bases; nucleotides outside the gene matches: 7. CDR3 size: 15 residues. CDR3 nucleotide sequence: TGTGCCAGCAGTTTTCCCAGGGGGCGCGGCTATGGCTACACCTTC. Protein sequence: CASSFPRGRGYGYTF.

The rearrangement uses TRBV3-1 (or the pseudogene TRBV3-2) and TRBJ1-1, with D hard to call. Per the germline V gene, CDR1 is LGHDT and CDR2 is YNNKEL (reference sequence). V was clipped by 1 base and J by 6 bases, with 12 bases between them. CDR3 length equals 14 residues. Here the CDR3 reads CASSQGAGTSEAFF. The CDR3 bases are TGTGCCAGCAGCCAAGGGGCGGGTACCTCTGAAGCTTTCTTT.

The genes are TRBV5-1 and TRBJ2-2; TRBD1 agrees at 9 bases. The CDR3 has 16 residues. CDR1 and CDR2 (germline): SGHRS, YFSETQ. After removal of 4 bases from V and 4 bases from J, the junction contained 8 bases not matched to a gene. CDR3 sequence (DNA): TGCGCCAGCAGCACATATACAGGGGGCGTCACCGGGGAGCTGTTTTTT. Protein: CASSTYTGGVTGELFF.

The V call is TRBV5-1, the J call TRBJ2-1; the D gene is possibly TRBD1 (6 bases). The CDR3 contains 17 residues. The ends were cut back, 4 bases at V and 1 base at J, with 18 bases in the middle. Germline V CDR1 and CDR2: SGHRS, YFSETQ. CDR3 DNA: TGCGCCAGCAGCCGAGACCTAGGACAGTTTTCCTACAATGAGCAGTTCTTC. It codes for CASSRDLGQFSYNEQFF. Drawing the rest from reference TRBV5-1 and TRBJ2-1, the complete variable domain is KAGVTQTPRYLIKTRGQQVTLSCSPISGHRSVSWYQQTPGQGLQFLFEYFSETQRNKGNFPGRFSGRQFSNSRSEMNVSTLELGDSALYLCASSRDLGQFSYNEQFFGPGTRLTVL.

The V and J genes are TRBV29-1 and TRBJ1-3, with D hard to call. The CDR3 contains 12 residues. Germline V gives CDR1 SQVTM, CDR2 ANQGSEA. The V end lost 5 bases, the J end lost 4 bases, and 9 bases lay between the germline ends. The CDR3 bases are TGCAGCGTTTATACACCCGGAAACACCATATATTTT. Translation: CSVYTPGNTIYF.

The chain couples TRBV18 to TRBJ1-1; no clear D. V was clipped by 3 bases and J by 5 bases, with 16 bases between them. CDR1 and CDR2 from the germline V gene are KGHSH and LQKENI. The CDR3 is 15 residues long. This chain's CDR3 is CASSPTAGLRTEAFF. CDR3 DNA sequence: TGTGCCAGCTCACCCACGGCGGGCCTCAGGACTGAAGCTTTCTTT.

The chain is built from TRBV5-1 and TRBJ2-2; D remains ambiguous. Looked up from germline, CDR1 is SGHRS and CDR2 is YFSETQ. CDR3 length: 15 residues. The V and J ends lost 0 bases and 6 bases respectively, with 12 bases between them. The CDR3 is CASSLGATDAGELFF. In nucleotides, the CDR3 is TGCGCCAGCAGCTTGGGAGCCACTGATGCCGGGGAGCTGTTTTTT.

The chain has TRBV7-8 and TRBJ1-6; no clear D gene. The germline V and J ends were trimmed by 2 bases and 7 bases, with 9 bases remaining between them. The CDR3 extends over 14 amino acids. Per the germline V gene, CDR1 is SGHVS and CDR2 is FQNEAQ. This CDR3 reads CASSLILSNSPLHF. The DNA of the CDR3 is TGTGCCAGCAGCTTAATTCTCTCGAATTCACCCCTCCACTTT.

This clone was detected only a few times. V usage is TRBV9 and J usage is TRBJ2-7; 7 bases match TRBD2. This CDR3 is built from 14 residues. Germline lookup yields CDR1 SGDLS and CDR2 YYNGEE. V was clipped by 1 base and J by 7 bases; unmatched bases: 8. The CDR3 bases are TGTGCCAGCAGCGTATGGGGAGGGCCGGGGGAGCAGTACTTC. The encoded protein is CASSVWGGPGEQYF.

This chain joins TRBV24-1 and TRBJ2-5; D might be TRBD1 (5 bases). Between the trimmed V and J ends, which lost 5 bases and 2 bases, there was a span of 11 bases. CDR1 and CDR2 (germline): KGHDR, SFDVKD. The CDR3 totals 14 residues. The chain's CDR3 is CATSGRQQQETQYF. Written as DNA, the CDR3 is TGTGCCACCAGTGGAAGACAGCAACAAGAGACCCAGTACTTC.

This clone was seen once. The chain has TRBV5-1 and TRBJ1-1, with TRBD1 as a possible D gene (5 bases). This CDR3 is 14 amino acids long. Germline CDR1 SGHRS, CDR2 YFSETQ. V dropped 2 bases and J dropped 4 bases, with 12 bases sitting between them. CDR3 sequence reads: CASSFGGLSTEAFF. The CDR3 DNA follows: TGCGCCAGCAGCTTCGGGGGGTTGAGCACTGAAGCTTTCTTT.

The CDR3 nucleotides read TGTGCCAGCAGTGACGCGGGGGGGCCAAATACGCAGTATTTT. Residues: CASSDAGGPNTQYF. The gene calls are TRBV6-4 and TRBJ2-3, with 9 bases fitting TRBD2. CDR3 size: 14 residues. The ends lost 2 bases at V and 7 bases at J; junction bases unmatched: 4. The V gene's germline CDR1 is MRHNA and CDR2 SNTAGT.

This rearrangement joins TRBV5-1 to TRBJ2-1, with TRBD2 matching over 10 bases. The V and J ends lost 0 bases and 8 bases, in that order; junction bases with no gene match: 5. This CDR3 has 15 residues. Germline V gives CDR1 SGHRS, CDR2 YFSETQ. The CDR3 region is CASSLDSGRADEQFF. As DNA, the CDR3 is TGCGCCAGCAGCTTGGACAGCGGGAGGGCTGATGAGCAGTTCTTC. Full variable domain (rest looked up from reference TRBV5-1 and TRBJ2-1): KAGVTQTPRYLIKTRGQQVTLSCSPISGHRSVSWYQQTPGQGLQFLFEYFSETQRNKGNFPGRFSGRQFSNSRSEMNVSTLELGDSALYLCASSLDSGRADEQFFGPGTRLTVL.

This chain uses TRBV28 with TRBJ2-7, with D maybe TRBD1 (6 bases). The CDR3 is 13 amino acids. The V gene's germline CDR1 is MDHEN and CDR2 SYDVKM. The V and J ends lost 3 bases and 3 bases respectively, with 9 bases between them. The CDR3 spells CASSFSQGYEQYF. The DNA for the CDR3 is TGTGCCAGCAGTTTTTCACAGGGCTACGAGCAGTACTTC.

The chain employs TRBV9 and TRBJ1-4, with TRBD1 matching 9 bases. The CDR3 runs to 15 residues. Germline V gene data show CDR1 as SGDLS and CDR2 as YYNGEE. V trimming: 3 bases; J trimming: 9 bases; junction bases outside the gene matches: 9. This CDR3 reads CASSAGDRDPKKLFF. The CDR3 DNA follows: TGTGCCAGCAGCGCCGGGGACAGGGACCCTAAAAAACTGTTTTTT.

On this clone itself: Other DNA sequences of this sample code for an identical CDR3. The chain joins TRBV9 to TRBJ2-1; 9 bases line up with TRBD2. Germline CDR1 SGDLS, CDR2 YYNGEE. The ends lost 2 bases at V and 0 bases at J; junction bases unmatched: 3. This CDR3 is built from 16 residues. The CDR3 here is CASSVSGGSSYNEQFF. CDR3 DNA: TGTGCCAGCAGCGTTAGCGGGGGAAGCTCCTACAATGAGCAGTTCTTC.

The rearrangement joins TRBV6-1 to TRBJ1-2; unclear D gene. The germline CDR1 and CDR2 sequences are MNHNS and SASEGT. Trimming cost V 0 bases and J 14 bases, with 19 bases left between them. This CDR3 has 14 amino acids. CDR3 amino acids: CASSEASGVWRGTF. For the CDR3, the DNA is TGTGCCAGCAGTGAAGCGAGCGGGGTCTGGAGAGGAACCTTC.

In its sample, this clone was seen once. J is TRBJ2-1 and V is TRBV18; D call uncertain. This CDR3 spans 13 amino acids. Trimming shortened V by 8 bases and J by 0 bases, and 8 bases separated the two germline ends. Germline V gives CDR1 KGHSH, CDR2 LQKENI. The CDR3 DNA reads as TGTGCCAGCAAGTCGAGCTCCTACAATGAGCAGTTCTTC. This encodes CASKSSSYNEQFF.

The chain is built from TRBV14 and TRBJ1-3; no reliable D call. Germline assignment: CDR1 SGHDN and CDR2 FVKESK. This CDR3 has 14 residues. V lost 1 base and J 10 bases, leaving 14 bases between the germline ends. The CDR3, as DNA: TGTGCCAGCAGCCAAGTGGGCCAAACTGGGACCATATATTTT. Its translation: CASSQVGQTGTIYF.

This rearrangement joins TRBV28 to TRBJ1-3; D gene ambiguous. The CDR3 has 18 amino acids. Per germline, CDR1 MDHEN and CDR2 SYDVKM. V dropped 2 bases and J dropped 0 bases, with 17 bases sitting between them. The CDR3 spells CASSLRGPNRFSGNTIYF. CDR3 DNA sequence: TGTGCCAGCAGTTTAAGAGGGCCCAACCGTTTCTCTGGAAACACCATATATTTT.

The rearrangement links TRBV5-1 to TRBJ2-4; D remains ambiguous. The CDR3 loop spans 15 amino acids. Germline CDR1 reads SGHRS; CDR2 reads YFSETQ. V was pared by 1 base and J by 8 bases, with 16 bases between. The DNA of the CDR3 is TGCGCCAGCAGCTTGTTCCCGGGTATTGTCGACATTCAGTACTTC. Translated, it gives CASSLFPGIVDIQYF.